The source of this TCR beta chain is a study of T cell clones after liver transplantation. Study-wide context: As an antigen-independent comparator, third-party-reactive TCRbeta sequences came from pre-transplant mixed lymphocyte reactions. Samples came pre-transplant, pre-randomization before withdrawal, and post-randomization after withdrawal ended.

General study findings and limits: Conclusions were preliminary, with small, heterogeneous patient groups.

This CDR3 spans 15 amino acids. Between the trimmed V and J ends, which lost 4 bases and 1 base, there was a span of 11 bases. Germline CDR1 and CDR2: SGHNT and YYREEE (reference sequence). Sorting of unstimulated PBMCs yielded separate CD3+CD4+ and CD3+CD8+ fractions. Clones were sequenced by immunoSEQ multiplex PCR, and TCRdb holds only the in-frame ones, with some missing. The data hold under 20,000 clones, with about 87% observed a single time. As regards this clone: Its antigen is undetermined.

This TCR derives from a human donor who received a liver transplant. The sample consisted of CD8+ T cells from blood, taken before liver transplant. The chain employs TRBV5-4 and TRBJ2-2; D perhaps matches TRBD2 (6 bases). CDR3 amino acids: CASSRDLGNTGELFF. In DNA form, the CDR3 reads TGTGCCAGCAGCCGGGACTTGGGGAACACCGGGGAGCTGTTTTTT.